This T cell receptor beta chain derives from a study of T cell repertoires in ileal Crohn's disease. Measured with immunoSEQ multiplex PCR; TCRdb has only the in-frame clones, and not every one. The table shows 9,500 to 15,000 clones, with 70% to 80% occurring only once. V trimming: 0 bases; J trimming: 3 bases; junction bases outside the gene matches: 4. Germline loops: CDR1 SGHNT, CDR2 YYREEE (reference sequence). This CDR3 contains 16 residues. The origin of this receptor is an adult with Crohn's disease. The V gene is TRBV5-4, the J gene TRBJ2-2; 8 nucleotides agree with TRBD2. The sequencing sample was made of ileal tissue. The DNA for the CDR3 is TGTGCCAGCAGCTTGGGCAGCGGGGGCTACACCGGGGAGCTGTTTTTT. Its translation: CASSLGSGGYTGELFF.